This record looks at one T cell receptor beta chain sequence and its context. Its antigen is not known. This sample was taken from a study of T cells in Graves' hyperthyroidism and ophthalmopathy. Overall study: Upon initial diagnosis and before any treatment, peripheral blood was collected. Findings and limits, study-wide: Blood shared most expanded thyroid clonotypes above 0.001. The model forecast ophthalmopathy, anticipating it by a median around 6.5 months before onset.

TCR beta CDR3 sequences were amplified from RNA transcripts. First-round RT-PCR with HTBI primers amplified the TCR CDR3 region. TCRdb fed the multiplex PCR reads into MiXCR, producing one record per CDR3 protein. The repertoire holds some 600,000 distinct CDR3 sequences, with roughly 13% as singletons. Based on clinical symptoms, serum thyroxine and TRAb, thyroid ultrasound and orbital computed tomography, diagnoses were reached. This CDR3 contains 14 residues. V was clipped by 4 bases and J by 5 bases; unmatched bases: 3. Germline-derived CDR1 and CDR2 are SGHRS and YFSETQ. The source material was blood. This clonotype was sampled from a woman aged 25 to 39 with Graves' hyperthyroidism that later progressed to Graves' ophthalmopathy. V is TRBV5-1 and J is TRBJ2-5; 12 positions agree with TRBD1. The CDR3 here is CASSGDRGQETQYF. The CDR3 region has the DNA TGCGCCAGCAGCGGGGACAGGGGGCAGGAGACCCAGTACTTC.